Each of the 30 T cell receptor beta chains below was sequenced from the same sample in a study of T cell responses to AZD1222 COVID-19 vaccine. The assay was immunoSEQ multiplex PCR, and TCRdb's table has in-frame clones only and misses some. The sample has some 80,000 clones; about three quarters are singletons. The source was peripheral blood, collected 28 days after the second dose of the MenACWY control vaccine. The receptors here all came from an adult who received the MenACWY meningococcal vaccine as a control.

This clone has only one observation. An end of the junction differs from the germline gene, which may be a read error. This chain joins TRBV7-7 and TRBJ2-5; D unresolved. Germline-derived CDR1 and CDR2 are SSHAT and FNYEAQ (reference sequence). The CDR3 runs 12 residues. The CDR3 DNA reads TGTGCTAGCAGCCCCATAGGTGGGACCCAGTACTTC. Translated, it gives CASSPIGGTQYF.

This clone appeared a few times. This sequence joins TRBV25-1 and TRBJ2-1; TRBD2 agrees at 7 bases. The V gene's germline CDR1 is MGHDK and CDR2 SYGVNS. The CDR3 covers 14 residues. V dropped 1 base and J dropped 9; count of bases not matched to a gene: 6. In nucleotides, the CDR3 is TGTGCCAGCAGTGAATCGACTAGCAGCAGTGAGCAGTTCTTC. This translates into CASSESTSSSEQFF.

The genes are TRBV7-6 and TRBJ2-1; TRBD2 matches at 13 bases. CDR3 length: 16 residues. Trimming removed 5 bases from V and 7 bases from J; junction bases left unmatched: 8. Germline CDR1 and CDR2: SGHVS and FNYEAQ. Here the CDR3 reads CASSLRTSGSGNEQFF. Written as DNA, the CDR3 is TGTGCCAGCAGCCTTCGGACTAGCGGGAGCGGGAATGAGCAGTTCTTC.

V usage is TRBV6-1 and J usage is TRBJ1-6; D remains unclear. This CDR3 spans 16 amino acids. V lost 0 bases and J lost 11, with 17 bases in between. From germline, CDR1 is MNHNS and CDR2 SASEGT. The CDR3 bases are TGTGCCAGCAGTGAAGCGCTCGGGTCGCCTTGGGCACCCCTCCACTTT. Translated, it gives CASSEALGSPWAPLHF.

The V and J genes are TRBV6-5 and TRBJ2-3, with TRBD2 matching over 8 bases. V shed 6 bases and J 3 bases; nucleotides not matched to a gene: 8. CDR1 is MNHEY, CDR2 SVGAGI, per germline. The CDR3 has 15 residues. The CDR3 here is CASSRTSNPTDTQYF. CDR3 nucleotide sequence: TGTGCCAGCAGCCGGACTAGCAACCCGACAGATACGCAGTATTTT.

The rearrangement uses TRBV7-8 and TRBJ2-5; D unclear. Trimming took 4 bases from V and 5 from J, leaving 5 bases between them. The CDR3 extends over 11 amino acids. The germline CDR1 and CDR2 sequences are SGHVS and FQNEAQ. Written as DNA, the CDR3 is TGTGCCAGCAGCTATGGCGAGACCCAGTACTTC. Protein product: CASSYGETQYF.

The CDR3 region is CASSLASNQPQHF. The DNA for the CDR3 is TGTGCCAGCAGCTTGGCTAGCAATCAGCCCCAGCATTTT. The chain employs TRBV5-5 and TRBJ1-5; no clear D. The V end lost 0 bases, the J end lost 0 bases, and 1 base lay between the germline ends. The germline gives CDR1 SGHKS, CDR2 YYEKEE (reference sequence). CDR3 length: 13 residues.

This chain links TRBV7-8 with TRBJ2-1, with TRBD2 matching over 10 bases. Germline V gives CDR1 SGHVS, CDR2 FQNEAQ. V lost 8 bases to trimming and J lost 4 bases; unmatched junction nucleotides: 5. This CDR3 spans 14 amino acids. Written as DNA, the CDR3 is TGTGCCAGCGCAGGACTAGCGGAATACAATGAGCAGTTCTTC. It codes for CASAGLAEYNEQFF.

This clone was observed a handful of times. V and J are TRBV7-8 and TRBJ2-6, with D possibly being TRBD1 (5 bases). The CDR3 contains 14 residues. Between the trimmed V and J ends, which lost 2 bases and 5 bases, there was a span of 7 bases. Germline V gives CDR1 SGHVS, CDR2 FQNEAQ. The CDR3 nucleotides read TGTGCCAGCAGCTTAAAGGGGTGGGCCAACGTCCTGACTTTC. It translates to CASSLKGWANVLTF.

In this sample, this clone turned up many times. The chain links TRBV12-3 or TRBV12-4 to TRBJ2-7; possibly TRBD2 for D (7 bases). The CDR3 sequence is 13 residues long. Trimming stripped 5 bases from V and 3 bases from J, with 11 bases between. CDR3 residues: CASSSGTIYEQYF. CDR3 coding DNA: TGTGCCAGCAGTAGCGGGACAATCTACGAGCAGTACTTC.

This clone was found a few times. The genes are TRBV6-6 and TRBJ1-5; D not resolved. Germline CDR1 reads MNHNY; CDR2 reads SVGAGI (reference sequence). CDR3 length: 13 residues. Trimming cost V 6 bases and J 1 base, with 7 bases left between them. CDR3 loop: CASSHGSNQPQHF. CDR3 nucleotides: TGTGCCAGCAGCCACGGGAGCAATCAGCCCCAGCATTTT.

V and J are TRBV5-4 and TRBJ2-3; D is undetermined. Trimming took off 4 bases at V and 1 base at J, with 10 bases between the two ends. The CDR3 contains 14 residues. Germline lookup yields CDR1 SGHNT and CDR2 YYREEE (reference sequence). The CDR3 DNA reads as TGTGCCAGCAGCGCCGAACTACGCACAGATACGCAGTATTTT. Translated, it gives CASSAELRTDTQYF.

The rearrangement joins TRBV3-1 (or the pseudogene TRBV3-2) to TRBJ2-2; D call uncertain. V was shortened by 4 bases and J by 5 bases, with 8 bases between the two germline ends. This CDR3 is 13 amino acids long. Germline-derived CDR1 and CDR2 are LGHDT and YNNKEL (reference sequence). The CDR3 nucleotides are TGTGCCAGCAGCCCCCGTTTGACCGGGGAGCTGTTTTTT. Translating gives CASSPRLTGELFF.

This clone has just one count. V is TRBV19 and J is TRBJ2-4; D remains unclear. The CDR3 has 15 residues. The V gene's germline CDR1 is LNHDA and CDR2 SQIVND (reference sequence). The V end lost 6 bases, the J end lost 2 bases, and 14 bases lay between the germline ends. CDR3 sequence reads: CASSSLSLSKNIQYF. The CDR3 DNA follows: TGTGCCAGTAGCTCGCTGAGTCTGTCCAAAAACATTCAGTACTTC.

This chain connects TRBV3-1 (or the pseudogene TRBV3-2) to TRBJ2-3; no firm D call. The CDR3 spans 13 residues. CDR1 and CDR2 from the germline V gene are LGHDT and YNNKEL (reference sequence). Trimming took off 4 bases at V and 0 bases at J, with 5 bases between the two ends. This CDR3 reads CASSLPSTDTQYF. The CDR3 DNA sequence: TGTGCCAGCAGCCTCCCCAGCACAGATACGCAGTATTTT.

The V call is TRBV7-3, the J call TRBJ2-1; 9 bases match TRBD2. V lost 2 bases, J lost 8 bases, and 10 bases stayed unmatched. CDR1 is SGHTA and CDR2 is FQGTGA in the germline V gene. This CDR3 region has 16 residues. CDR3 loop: CASSLDGLAGFDEQFF. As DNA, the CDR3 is TGTGCCAGCAGCTTAGATGGCCTAGCGGGATTCGATGAGCAGTTCTTC.

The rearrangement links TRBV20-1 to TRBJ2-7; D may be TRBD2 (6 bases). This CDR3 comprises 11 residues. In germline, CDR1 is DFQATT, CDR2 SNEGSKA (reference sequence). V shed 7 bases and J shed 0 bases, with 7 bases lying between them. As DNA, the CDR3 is TGCAGTGGGGGGGTCTCCTACGAGCAGTACTTC. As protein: CSGGVSYEQYF.

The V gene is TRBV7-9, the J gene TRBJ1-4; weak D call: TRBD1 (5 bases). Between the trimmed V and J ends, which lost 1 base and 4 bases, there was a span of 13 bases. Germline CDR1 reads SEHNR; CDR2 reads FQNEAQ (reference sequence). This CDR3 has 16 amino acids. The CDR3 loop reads CASSLVLQGGNEKLFF. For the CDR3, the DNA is TGTGCCAGCAGCTTAGTTCTGCAGGGCGGTAATGAAAAACTGTTTTTT.

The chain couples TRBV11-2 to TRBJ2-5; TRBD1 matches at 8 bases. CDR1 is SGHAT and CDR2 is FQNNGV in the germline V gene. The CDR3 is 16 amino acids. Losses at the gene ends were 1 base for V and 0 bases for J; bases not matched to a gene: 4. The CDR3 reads CASSLGQGADQETQYF. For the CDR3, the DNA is TGTGCCAGCAGCTTAGGCCAGGGGGCAGACCAAGAGACCCAGTACTTC.

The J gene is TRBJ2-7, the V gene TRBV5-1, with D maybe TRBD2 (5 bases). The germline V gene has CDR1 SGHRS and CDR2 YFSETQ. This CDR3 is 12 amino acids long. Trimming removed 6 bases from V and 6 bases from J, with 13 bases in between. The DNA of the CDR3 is TGCGCCAGCAATAATCCGGGATCCGAGCAGTACTTC. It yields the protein CASNNPGSEQYF.

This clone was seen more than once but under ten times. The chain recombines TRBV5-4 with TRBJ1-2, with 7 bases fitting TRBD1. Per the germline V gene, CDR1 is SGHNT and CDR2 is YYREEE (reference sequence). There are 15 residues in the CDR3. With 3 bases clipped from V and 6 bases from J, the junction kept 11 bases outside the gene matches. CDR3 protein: CASSSRQGGTDGYTF. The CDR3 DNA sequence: TGTGCCAGCAGCTCCCGACAGGGAGGAACGGATGGCTACACCTTC.

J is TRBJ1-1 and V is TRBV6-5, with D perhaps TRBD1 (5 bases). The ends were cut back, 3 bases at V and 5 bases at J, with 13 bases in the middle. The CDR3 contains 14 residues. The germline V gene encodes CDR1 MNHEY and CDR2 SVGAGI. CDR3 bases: TGTGCCAGCAGTTATGGGGACCGAACAACTGAAGCTTTCTTT. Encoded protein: CASSYGDRTTEAFF.

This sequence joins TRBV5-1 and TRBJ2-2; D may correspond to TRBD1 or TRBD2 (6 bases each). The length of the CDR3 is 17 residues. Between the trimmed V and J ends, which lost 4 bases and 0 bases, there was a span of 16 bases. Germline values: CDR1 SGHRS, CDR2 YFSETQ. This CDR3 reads CASSAFPGAPNTGELFF. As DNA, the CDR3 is TGCGCCAGCAGCGCGTTCCCGGGGGCTCCGAACACCGGGGAGCTGTTTTTT. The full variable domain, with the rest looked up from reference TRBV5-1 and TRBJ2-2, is KAGVTQTPRYLIKTRGQQVTLSCSPISGHRSVSWYQQTPGQGLQFLFEYFSETQRNKGNFPGRFSGRQFSNSRSEMNVSTLELGDSALYLCASSAFPGAPNTGELFFGEGSRLTVL.

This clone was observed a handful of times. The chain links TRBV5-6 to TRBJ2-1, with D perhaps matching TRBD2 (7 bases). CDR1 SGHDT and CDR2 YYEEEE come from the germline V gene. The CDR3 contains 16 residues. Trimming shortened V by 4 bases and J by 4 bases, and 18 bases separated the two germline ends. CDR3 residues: CASSPAGAGAYNEQFF. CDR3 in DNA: TGTGCCAGCAGCCCCGCCGGCGCGGGGGCTTACAATGAGCAGTTCTTC.

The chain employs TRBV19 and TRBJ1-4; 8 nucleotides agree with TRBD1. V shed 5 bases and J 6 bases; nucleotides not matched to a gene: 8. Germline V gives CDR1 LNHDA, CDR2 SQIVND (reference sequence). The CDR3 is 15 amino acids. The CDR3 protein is CASSRLQGADEKLFF. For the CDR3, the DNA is TGTGCCAGTAGTCGCCTTCAGGGGGCGGATGAAAAACTGTTTTTT. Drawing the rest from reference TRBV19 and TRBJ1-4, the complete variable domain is DGGITQSPKYLFRKEGQNVTLSCEQNLNHDAMYWYRQDPGQGLRLIYYSQIVNDFQKGDIAEGYSVSREKKESFPLTVTSAQKNPTAFYLCASSRLQGADEKLFFGSGTQLSVL.

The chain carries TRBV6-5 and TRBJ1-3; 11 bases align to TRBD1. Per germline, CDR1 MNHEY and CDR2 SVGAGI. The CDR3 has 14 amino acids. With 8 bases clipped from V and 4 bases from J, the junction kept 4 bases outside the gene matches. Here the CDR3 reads CASGQGAGGNTIYF. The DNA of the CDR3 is TGTGCCAGCGGACAGGGGGCTGGAGGAAACACCATATATTTT.

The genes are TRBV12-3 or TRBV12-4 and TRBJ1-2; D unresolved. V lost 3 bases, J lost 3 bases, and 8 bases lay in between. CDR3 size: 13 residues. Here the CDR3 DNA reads TGTGCCAGCAGTTTGTCAGGATACTATGGCTACACCTTC. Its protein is CASSLSGYYGYTF.

CDR3 amino acids: CASGLDRGRGYGYTF. The CDR3 DNA reads TGTGCTAGTGGTTTGGACAGAGGTCGGGGCTATGGCTACACCTTC. The rearrangement joins TRBV12-5 to TRBJ1-2; D is uncertain. The germline V gene has CDR1 LGHNT and CDR2 FRNRAP. The CDR3 length is 15 residues. Trimming removed 1 base from V and 4 bases from J, with 13 bases in between.

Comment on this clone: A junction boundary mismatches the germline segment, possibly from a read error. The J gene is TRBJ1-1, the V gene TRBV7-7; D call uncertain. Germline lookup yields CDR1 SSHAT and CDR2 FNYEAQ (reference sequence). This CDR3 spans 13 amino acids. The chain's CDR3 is CASSLARNTEAFF. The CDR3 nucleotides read TGTGCTAGCAGCTTAGCCCGGAACACTGAAGCTTTCTTT.

In DNA, the CDR3 is TGTGCCAGCAGCTCCACTAGGGGCCCCAGCGGTGGCTACACCTTC. Its protein is CASSSTRGPSGGYTF. The chain couples TRBV7-2 to TRBJ1-2; possible D gene TRBD1, 5 bases. The CDR3 is 15 amino acids. Germline CDR1 reads SGHTA; CDR2 reads FQGNSA. V was trimmed by 4 bases and J by 7 bases, leaving 19 bases between them.